The clone carrying this T cell receptor beta chain has only a few counts. These data come from a study of blood T cells in healthy people across ages. Primed by a sample-barcoded 5' primer and a J-beta primer mix, a second PCR proceeded for about 7 to 11 cycles. Each CDR3 protein gets one entry after TCRdb re-called the 5' RACE reads with MiXCR. Of 650,000 to 800,000 distinct CDR3 sequences in the sample, roughly 44% were seen once. CDR3 length: 13 residues. Trimming took 6 bases from V and 3 from J, leaving 11 bases between them. This TCR was sampled from a man aged 60 to 75 in good health. The specimen was blood. The chain is built from TRBV12-3 or TRBV12-4 and TRBJ1-1; D perhaps matches TRBD1 (5 bases). The CDR3 reads CASRQSGYTEAFF. CDR3 bases: TGTGCCAGCAGACAATCAGGGTACACTGAAGCTTTCTTT.